Each of the 20 T cell receptor beta chains below was sequenced from the same sample in a study of cytomegalovirus exposure and HLA in healthy donors. This PCR relied on a set of 60 Vbeta primers and 13 Jbeta primers. This table comes from immunoSEQ multiplex PCR, and its TCRdb copy is limited to in-frame clones, with some not included. The sample contains about 130,000 clones, about three quarters of which appear only once. Material: PBMCs. The receptors come from an older woman in good health and CMV-seropositive.

CDR3 region: CASSAQGKGYEQYF. The DNA of the CDR3 is TGTGCCAGCAGCGCCCAGGGAAAAGGTTACGAGCAGTACTTC. V gene TRBV9 combines with J gene TRBJ2-7; tentatively, D is TRBD1 (5 bases). Looked up from germline, CDR1 is SGDLS and CDR2 is YYNGEE. The CDR3 totals 14 residues. Trimming pared 3 bases from V and 4 bases from J, leaving 14 bases between.

The chain is built from TRBV27 and TRBJ2-3; TRBD2 aligns across 14 bases. V lost 5 bases and J lost 5; bases outside the gene matches: 9. The CDR3 sequence is 17 residues long. Germline-derived CDR1 and CDR2 are MNHEY and SMNVEV (reference sequence). CDR3 amino acids: CASSPWTSGGPIDTQYF. The CDR3 bases are TGTGCCAGCAGTCCATGGACTAGCGGGGGGCCCATAGATACGCAGTATTTT.

This clone was seen only once. The V and J genes are TRBV5-8 and TRBJ1-2, with 9 bases identical to TRBD1. Germline V gene data show CDR1 as SGHTS and CDR2 as YDEGEE. The CDR3 extends over 15 amino acids. The V and J ends lost 4 bases and 8 bases, in that order; junction bases with no gene match: 12. The CDR3 DNA reads as TGTGCCAGCAGCCTGGTAACAGGGGGCGGAGGCGGCTACACCTTC. Protein sequence: CASSLVTGGGGGYTF.

This clone showed up just once. The chain links TRBV2 to TRBJ1-3; a possible D gene is TRBD1 (5 bases). Germline loops: CDR1 SNHLY, CDR2 FYNNEI. The CDR3 is 13 residues long. Deletions cut 5 bases from V and 3 bases from J, with 8 bases between. The CDR3: CASSKTGGNTIYF. The CDR3 nucleotides read TGTGCCAGCAGTAAAACAGGTGGAAACACCATATATTTT.

This clone has just one count. The chain combines TRBV7-6 with TRBJ2-1, with TRBD1 identical over 11 bases. CDR3 length: 16 amino acids. Germline values: CDR1 SGHVS, CDR2 FNYEAQ. J lost 2 bases, V lost 3 bases, and 3 bases had no gene match. The CDR3 region is CASSFEDRGPYNEQFF. CDR3 in DNA: TGTGCCAGCAGCTTCGAGGACAGGGGGCCCTACAATGAGCAGTTCTTC.

The CDR3 coding sequence is TGTGCCAGCAGCTTAGGATCCCCAGGGCTTGAAGCTTTCTTT. This encodes CASSLGSPGLEAFF. The chain joins TRBV7-2 to TRBJ1-1; D perhaps matches TRBD1 (5 bases). The germline gives CDR1 SGHTA, CDR2 FQGNSA. The CDR3 consists of 14 residues. V was clipped by 1 base and J by 7 bases, with 13 bases between them.

The table lists this clone with a few counts. This chain joins TRBV9 and TRBJ1-1; no firm D call. CDR1 SGDLS and CDR2 YYNGEE come from the germline V gene. The CDR3 runs 14 residues. Trimming took 2 bases from V and 1 from J, leaving 9 bases between them. CDR3 in DNA: TGTGCCAGCAGCGTTTCGGGTCCGAACACTGAAGCTTTCTTT. This encodes CASSVSGPNTEAFF.

This chain connects TRBV5-5 to TRBJ1-6; TRBD1 agrees at 7 bases. CDR3 size: 14 residues. Per germline, CDR1 SGHKS and CDR2 YYEKEE (reference sequence). Trimming at V came to 2 bases and at J to 7 bases, leaving 3 bases not matched to a gene. This CDR3 is CASSFGTANSPLHF. In nucleotides, the CDR3 is TGTGCCAGCAGCTTCGGGACAGCCAATTCACCCCTCCACTTT. The full variable domain, in which reference TRBV5-5 and TRBJ1-6 provide the parts outside the CDR3, is DAGVTQSPTHLIKTRGQQVTLRCSPISGHKSVSWYQQVLGQGPQFIFQYYEKEERGRGNFPDRFSARQFPNYSSELNVNALLLGDSALYLCASSFGTANSPLHFGNGTRLTVT.

This chain joins TRBV15 and TRBJ1-3, with 7 nucleotides matching TRBD1. V dropped 2 bases and J dropped 0; count of bases not matched to a gene: 4. Germline V gene sequence: CDR1 LNHNV, CDR2 YYDKDF (reference sequence). The length of the CDR3 is 16 residues. CDR3 bases: TGTGCCACCAGCAGAAGACAGGGACTCTCTGGAAACACCATATATTTT. Translated, it gives CATSRRQGLSGNTIYF.

The chain joins TRBV18 to TRBJ1-5; D gene unclear. Per the germline V gene, CDR1 is KGHSH and CDR2 is LQKENI. Trimming removed 0 bases from V and 3 bases from J, with 15 bases in between. The CDR3 length is 17 residues. CDR3 protein: CASSPPNGMVANQPQHF. The CDR3 DNA is TGTGCCAGCTCACCACCGAACGGAATGGTAGCCAATCAGCCCCAGCATTTT.

This chain joins TRBV27 and TRBJ1-4, with 8 bases identical to TRBD1. V gave up 0 bases and J gave up 7 bases; unmatched junction bases: 4. CDR3 length equals 15 residues. Germline V CDR1 and CDR2: MNHEY, SMNVEV (reference sequence). CDR3 DNA: TGTGCCAGCAGTTTATCCACAGGGGGGGGTGAAAAACTGTTTTTT. It yields the protein CASSLSTGGGEKLFF.

The chain is built from TRBV11-3 and TRBJ1-1, with 9 bases identical to TRBD1. This CDR3 is built from 16 residues. V was pared by 4 bases and J by 0 bases, with 6 bases of the junction left unmatched. CDR1 and CDR2 (germline): SGHNT, YENEEA. Here the CDR3 reads CASSSGQGQMNTEAFF. CDR3 coding DNA: TGTGCCAGCAGCTCGGGACAGGGTCAGATGAACACTGAAGCTTTCTTT.

The V and J genes are TRBV11-3 and TRBJ1-1, with D tentatively TRBD1 (6 bases). V was pared by 1 base and J by 1 base, with 16 bases between. Per the germline V gene, CDR1 is SGHNT and CDR2 is YENEEA. This CDR3 has 17 residues. CDR3 in DNA: TGTGCCAGCAGCTTAGGGGGGGGCCCCAGGGGGAACACTGAAGCTTTCTTT. This sequence encodes CASSLGGGPRGNTEAFF. Looking up the rest from reference TRBV11-3 and TRBJ1-1 gives the full variable domain: EAGVVQSPRYKIIEKKQPVAFWCNPISGHNTLYWYLQNLGQGPELLIRYENEEAVDDSQLPKDRFSAERLKGVDSTLKIQPAELGDSAVYLCASSLGGGPRGNTEAFFGQGTRLTVV.

The genes are TRBV7-2 and TRBJ2-2, with unresolved D. V was cut by 3 bases and J by 6 bases, with 8 bases left in between. This CDR3 has 13 residues. The germline CDR1 and CDR2 sequences are SGHTA and FQGNSA. The CDR3: CASSLMRAGELFF. The CDR3 DNA sequence: TGTGCCAGCAGCTTGATGAGAGCCGGGGAGCTGTTTTTT.

This sequence joins TRBV19 and TRBJ1-1; D gene unclear. V lost 8 bases, J lost 4 bases, and 11 bases lay in between. Germline assignment: CDR1 LNHDA and CDR2 SQIVND (reference sequence). The CDR3 totals 12 residues. CDR3 amino acids: CASAGIRTEAFF. The CDR3 nucleotides are TGTGCCAGTGCGGGAATACGCACTGAAGCTTTCTTT.

A note on this clone: Compared with germline, one end of the junction differs, possibly owing to a read error. The CDR3 here is CASNVGGTSGDNEQFF. CDR3 bases: TGTGCCAGCAACGTAGGAGGGACTAGCGGGGACAATGAGCAGTTCTTC. V gene TRBV9 combines with J gene TRBJ2-1; TRBD2 matches at 13 bases. The CDR3 totals 16 residues. Germline values: CDR1 SGDLS, CDR2 YYNGEE.

This clone was observed a single time. The chain links TRBV19 to TRBJ2-7; D is possibly TRBD1 (6 bases). Per the germline V gene, CDR1 is LNHDA and CDR2 is SQIVND (reference sequence). V gave up 4 bases and J gave up 2 bases, with 12 bases separating them. The CDR3 has 14 residues. DNA for the CDR3: TGTGCCAGTAGTACCCCGGGACATACCTACGAGCAGTACTTC. This translates into CASSTPGHTYEQYF. Complete variable domain (other parts from reference TRBV19 and TRBJ2-7): DGGITQSPKYLFRKEGQNVTLSCEQNLNHDAMYWYRQDPGQGLRLIYYSQIVNDFQKGDIAEGYSVSREKKESFPLTVTSAQKNPTAFYLCASSTPGHTYEQYFGPGTRLTVT.

This clone turned up a few times. The chain recombines TRBV5-5 with TRBJ1-2, with 8 bases matching TRBD1. There are 14 residues in the CDR3. Germline V CDR1 and CDR2: SGHKS, YYEKEE (reference sequence). The trim removed 4 bases at V and 5 bases at J, leaving 7 bases unmatched. The CDR3 region has the DNA TGTGCCAGCAGCCAAGGACAGGGAGCATATGGCTACACCTTC. Its protein product is CASSQGQGAYGYTF.

CDR3: CSVTPQAGLNTGELFF. The DNA of the CDR3 is TGCAGCGTTACCCCCCAGGCGGGATTGAACACCGGGGAGCTGTTTTTT. This rearrangement joins TRBV29-1 to TRBJ2-2, with a tentative D call TRBD2 (6 bases). The CDR3 consists of 16 residues. V gave up 5 bases and J gave up 1 base, with 17 bases separating them. The V gene's germline CDR1 is SQVTM and CDR2 ANQGSEA.

This rearrangement joins TRBV7-2 to TRBJ2-1; D might be TRBD2 (7 bases). The length of the CDR3 is 13 residues. CDR1 is SGHTA, CDR2 FQGNSA, per germline. V lost 5 bases, J lost 6 bases, and 11 bases lay in between. In DNA, the CDR3 is TGTGCCAGCAGCCAAAGGGGGGGCAATGAGCAGTTCTTC. This gives the protein CASSQRGGNEQFF.